The rows below give T cell receptor beta chains drawn from one sample of a study of beta chain features in type 1 diabetes. Clones were read by immunoSEQ multiplex PCR, and TCRdb kept only the in-frame ones, dropping some. The sample consists of under 350,000 clones, 13% to 15% of them appearing once. The source material was naive CD4+ T cells from blood. The receptors were sampled from a man aged 30 to 45 with type 1 diabetes. CDR3s include the opening cysteine and the closing phenylalanine or tryptophan. Each record gives: clone size, J gene, D gene, V gene, CDR3 protein, CDR3 DNA. A D gene is named only where the DNA matches it firmly. Clone size appears in some rows only: once, few, many, or a class for an expanded clone.

clone_size: few; j_call: TRBJ2-7; d_call: TRBD2; v_call: TRBV5-1; cdr3_aa: CASSPSGSSYEQYF; cdr3_nt: TGCGCCAGCAGCCCTAGCGGGAGCTCCTACGAGCAGTACTTC
clone_size: -; j_call: TRBJ1-1; d_call: -; v_call: TRBV13; cdr3_aa: CASSLFRGTEAFF; cdr3_nt: TGTGCCAGCAGCTTATTTCGGGGCACTGAAGCTTTCTTT
clone_size: -; j_call: TRBJ2-1; d_call: TRBD2; v_call: TRBV2; cdr3_aa: CASGRREWRGDEQFF; cdr3_nt: TGTGCCAGCGGGAGGCGGGAGTGGCGGGGCGATGAGCAGTTCTTC
clone_size: -; j_call: TRBJ2-3; d_call: TRBD2; v_call: TRBV7-9; cdr3_aa: CASSRRGREADTQYF; cdr3_nt: TGTGCCAGCAGCCGACGGGGGCGGGAGGCAGATACGCAGTATTTT
clone_size: -; j_call: TRBJ2-3; d_call: -; v_call: TRBV4-2; cdr3_aa: CASSQSYTDTQYF; cdr3_nt: TGTGCCAGCAGCCAGAGTTACACAGATACGCAGTATTTT
clone_size: -; j_call: TRBJ2-2; d_call: TRBD1; v_call: TRBV5-1; cdr3_aa: CASSPGQTSTGELFF; cdr3_nt: TGCGCCAGCAGCCCGGGACAGACCTCCACCGGGGAGCTGTTTTTT
clone_size: -; j_call: TRBJ1-5; d_call: -; v_call: TRBV28; cdr3_aa: CASRYDRPFSNQPQHF; cdr3_nt: TGTGCCAGCAGATACGACAGACCGTTTAGCAATCAGCCCCAGCATTTT
clone_size: few; j_call: TRBJ2-1; d_call: -; v_call: TRBV7-3; cdr3_aa: CASSLSTNNEQFF; cdr3_nt: TGTGCCAGCAGCCTATCTACGAACAATGAGCAGTTCTTC
clone_size: -; j_call: TRBJ2-5; d_call: TRBD2; v_call: TRBV30; cdr3_aa: CAWSVGTSGEETQYF; cdr3_nt: TGTGCCTGGAGTGTAGGGACTAGCGGCGAAGAGACCCAGTACTTC
clone_size: -; j_call: TRBJ2-5; d_call: -; v_call: TRBV18; cdr3_aa: CASSLAYRETQYF; cdr3_nt: TGTGCCAGCTCACTCGCATACCGGGAGACCCAGTACTTC
clone_size: few; j_call: TRBJ2-1; d_call: -; v_call: TRBV5-1; cdr3_aa: CASRRDYNEQFF; cdr3_nt: TGCGCCAGCAGACGGGACTACAATGAGCAGTTCTTC
clone_size: few; j_call: TRBJ2-1; d_call: TRBD2; v_call: TRBV5-1; cdr3_aa: CASRTSGTYNEQFF; cdr3_nt: TGCGCCAGCAGGACTAGCGGGACGTACAATGAGCAGTTCTTC
clone_size: -; j_call: TRBJ1-1; d_call: -; v_call: TRBV21-1; cdr3_aa: CASSKGASGGTEAFF; cdr3_nt: TGTGCCAGCAGCAAAGGGGCTTCGGGGGGTACTGAAGCTTTCTTT
clone_size: -; j_call: TRBJ2-1; d_call: -; v_call: TRBV9; cdr3_aa: CASSVAVSSYNEQFF; cdr3_nt: TGTGCCAGCAGCGTAGCTGTTAGCTCCTACAATGAGCAGTTCTTC
clone_size: -; j_call: TRBJ1-3; d_call: -; v_call: TRBV7-9; cdr3_aa: CASSLGSSGNTIYF; cdr3_nt: TGTGCCAGCAGCTTAGGGAGTTCTGGAAACACCATATATTTT
clone_size: -; j_call: TRBJ2-3; d_call: TRBD2; v_call: TRBV5-4; cdr3_aa: CASTPGLAGGTDTQYF; cdr3_nt: TGTGCCAGCACCCCCGGACTAGCGGGAGGAACAGATACGCAGTATTTT
clone_size: few; j_call: TRBJ1-1; d_call: TRBD1; v_call: TRBV6-5; cdr3_aa: CASSYSGQGNTEAFF; cdr3_nt: TGTGCCAGCAGTTACTCCGGACAGGGCAACACTGAAGCTTTCTTT
clone_size: few; j_call: TRBJ2-5; d_call: -; v_call: TRBV29-1; cdr3_aa: CSEMGQKETQYF; cdr3_nt: TGCAGCGAGATGGGACAAAAAGAGACCCAGTACTTC
clone_size: -; j_call: TRBJ2-2; d_call: TRBD1; v_call: TRBV15; cdr3_aa: CATGTGNQGGELFF; cdr3_nt: TGTGCCACCGGGACAGGGAACCAAGGCGGGGAGCTGTTTTTT
clone_size: -; j_call: TRBJ1-2; d_call: -; v_call: TRBV25-1; cdr3_aa: CASSENRHQGRDGYTF; cdr3_nt: TGTGCCAGCAGTGAAAACCGACACCAGGGGCGCGATGGCTACACCTTC
clone_size: -; j_call: TRBJ2-5; d_call: -; v_call: TRBV5-1; cdr3_aa: CASSLGQRRWETQYF; cdr3_nt: TGCGCCAGCAGCTTGGGACAGAGGAGATGGGAGACCCAGTACTTC
clone_size: few; j_call: TRBJ2-1; d_call: -; v_call: TRBV11-2; cdr3_aa: CASSPGLDPNEQFF; cdr3_nt: TGTGCCAGCAGCCCCGGACTGGATCCCAATGAGCAGTTCTTC
clone_size: -; j_call: TRBJ2-5; d_call: -; v_call: TRBV11-2; cdr3_aa: CASSLLDSQTQYF; cdr3_nt: TGTGCCAGCAGCCTGCTAGATAGCCAGACCCAGTACTTC
clone_size: -; j_call: TRBJ2-1; d_call: TRBD2; v_call: TRBV2; cdr3_aa: CASSATRTSGKNEQFF; cdr3_nt: TGTGCCAGCAGTGCCACGCGGACTAGCGGGAAGAATGAGCAGTTCTTC
clone_size: few; j_call: TRBJ2-6; d_call: -; v_call: TRBV7-9; cdr3_aa: CASSPNPGVNSGANVLTF; cdr3_nt: TGTGCCAGCAGCCCCAATCCGGGGGTGAACTCTGGGGCCAACGTCCTGACTTTC
clone_size: few; j_call: TRBJ1-5; d_call: TRBD1; v_call: TRBV7-8; cdr3_aa: CASSLGTGGPYSNQPQHF; cdr3_nt: TGTGCCAGCAGCTTAGGGACAGGGGGCCCCTATAGCAATCAGCCCCAGCATTTT
clone_size: -; j_call: TRBJ2-7; d_call: TRBD2; v_call: TRBV4-3; cdr3_aa: CASSQGTSGAYEQYF; cdr3_nt: TGCGCCAGCAGCCAAGGGACTAGCGGCGCCTACGAGCAGTACTTC
clone_size: few; j_call: TRBJ2-3; d_call: TRBD2; v_call: TRBV2; cdr3_aa: CASRGLAGGVGAQYF; cdr3_nt: TGTGCCAGCAGAGGACTAGCGGGAGGAGTTGGCGCGCAGTATTTT
clone_size: once; j_call: TRBJ2-7; d_call: TRBD2; v_call: TRBV19; cdr3_aa: CASSPGTSGLGTYEQYF; cdr3_nt: TGTGCCAGTAGTCCCGGGACTAGCGGGTTGGGGACCTACGAGCAGTACTTC
clone_size: few; j_call: TRBJ2-3; d_call: -; v_call: TRBV7-2; cdr3_aa: CASSPEGGLDTQYF; cdr3_nt: TGTGCCAGCAGCCCCGAGGGGGGGCTAGATACGCAGTATTTT
clone_size: -; j_call: TRBJ2-3; d_call: TRBD2; v_call: TRBV7-6; cdr3_aa: CASSFSGNTDTQYF; cdr3_nt: TGTGCCAGCAGCTTTAGCGGGAACACAGATACGCAGTATTTT
clone_size: -; j_call: TRBJ2-5; d_call: -; v_call: TRBV6-5; cdr3_aa: CASSYSRLATETQYF; cdr3_nt: TGTGCCAGCAGTTACTCTAGGCTAGCGACTGAGACCCAGTACTTC
clone_size: -; j_call: TRBJ2-1; d_call: TRBD2; v_call: TRBV15; cdr3_aa: CATSRDLVGTRLNEQFF; cdr3_nt: TGTGCCACCAGCAGAGATCTTGTTGGGACTAGGCTCAATGAGCAGTTCTTC
clone_size: -; j_call: TRBJ2-5; d_call: -; v_call: TRBV5-6; cdr3_aa: CASNNWGQQFQETQYF; cdr3_nt: TGTGCCAGCAACAATTGGGGACAACAGTTCCAAGAGACCCAGTACTTC
clone_size: -; j_call: TRBJ2-1; d_call: TRBD1; v_call: TRBV5-6; cdr3_aa: CASSLLGQGAAEQFF; cdr3_nt: TGTGCCAGCAGCTTGCTGGGACAGGGGGCTGCTGAGCAGTTCTTC
clone_size: -; j_call: TRBJ2-4; d_call: TRBD2; v_call: TRBV28; cdr3_aa: CASSYGLAVAKNIQYF; cdr3_nt: TGTGCCAGCAGCTACGGACTAGCGGTAGCCAAAAACATTCAGTACTTC
clone_size: few; j_call: TRBJ1-5; d_call: -; v_call: TRBV15; cdr3_aa: CATSYGGNQPQHF; cdr3_nt: TGTGCCACCAGCTATGGGGGGAATCAGCCCCAGCATTTT
clone_size: -; j_call: TRBJ1-4; d_call: -; v_call: TRBV27; cdr3_aa: CASSPSSNEKLFF; cdr3_nt: TGTGCCAGCAGTCCAAGCTCTAATGAAAAACTGTTTTTT
clone_size: -; j_call: TRBJ2-5; d_call: TRBD2; v_call: TRBV28; cdr3_aa: CASSRGRGLAGYLQETQYF; cdr3_nt: TGTGCCAGCAGCCGCGGACGGGGACTAGCGGGGTACCTCCAAGAGACCCAGTACTTC
clone_size: -; j_call: TRBJ1-1; d_call: -; v_call: TRBV5-4; cdr3_aa: CASSLLQKSEAFF; cdr3_nt: TGTGCCAGCAGCTTGTTACAGAAAAGTGAAGCTTTCTTT
clone_size: -; j_call: TRBJ1-1; d_call: -; v_call: TRBV18; cdr3_aa: CATTRGIGGTEAFF; cdr3_nt: TGTGCCACGACTAGGGGAATCGGTGGCACTGAAGCTTTCTTT
clone_size: -; j_call: TRBJ2-7; d_call: -; v_call: TRBV14; cdr3_aa: CASSSDLELYEQYF; cdr3_nt: TGTGCCAGCAGCTCCGACCTAGAACTCTACGAGCAGTACTTC
clone_size: few; j_call: TRBJ1-2; d_call: TRBD1; v_call: TRBV27; cdr3_aa: CASSSRQGSYGYTF; cdr3_nt: TGTGCCAGCAGTTCCCGACAGGGGAGCTATGGCTACACCTTC
clone_size: -; j_call: TRBJ1-5; d_call: TRBD1; v_call: TRBV5-6; cdr3_aa: CASSLWTGPGQPQHF; cdr3_nt: TGTGCCAGCAGCTTATGGACAGGGCCCGGGCAGCCCCAGCATTTT
clone_size: few; j_call: TRBJ2-6; d_call: -; v_call: TRBV4-2; cdr3_aa: CASSQEFRGSGANVLTF; cdr3_nt: TGTGCCAGCAGCCAAGAGTTCAGGGGCTCTGGGGCCAACGTCCTGACTTTC
clone_size: few; j_call: TRBJ2-1; d_call: TRBD2; v_call: TRBV13; cdr3_aa: CASSGLAGGRYNEQFF; cdr3_nt: TGTGCCAGCAGCGGACTAGCGGGAGGGAGGTACAATGAGCAGTTCTTC
clone_size: -; j_call: TRBJ1-1; d_call: -; v_call: TRBV18; cdr3_aa: CASSPRLSGMNTEAFF; cdr3_nt: TGTGCCAGCTCACCTCGGTTATCGGGAATGAACACTGAAGCTTTCTTT
clone_size: -; j_call: TRBJ1-2; d_call: TRBD1; v_call: TRBV5-6; cdr3_aa: CASSLTDRVGGYTF; cdr3_nt: TGTGCCAGCAGCTTGACGGACAGGGTTGGTGGCTACACCTTC